The 21 T cell receptor beta chains below were found in one sample sequenced in a study of T cells in Graves' hyperthyroidism and ophthalmopathy. RNA transcripts were the template for amplifying TCR beta CDR3 regions. Researchers ran a first-round RT-PCR on the TCR CDR3 using the HTBI primer set. TCRdb recomputed calls from the multiplex PCR reads with MiXCR, one row per CDR3 protein. The sample records 200,000 to 300,000 distinct CDR3 sequences, approximately 24% being singletons. The sequenced sample was blood. The receptors were sampled from a middle-aged woman with Graves' ophthalmopathy.

The chain has TRBV24-1 and TRBJ1-1; D ambiguous. The CDR3 totals 12 residues. In germline, CDR1 is KGHDR, CDR2 SFDVKD. The V and J ends lost 2 bases and 6 bases respectively, with 6 bases between them. The CDR3 loop reads CATSDYSSEAFF. CDR3 nucleotide sequence: TGTGCCACCAGTGATTATTCCTCTGAAGCTTTCTTT.

This clonotype is judged medium-sized. The rearrangement uses TRBV6-5 and TRBJ1-2; TRBD1 agrees at 7 bases. Germline V gene lookup returns CDR1 MNHEY and CDR2 SVGAGI. This CDR3 has 14 residues. Losses at the gene ends were 6 bases for V and 7 bases for J; bases not matched to a gene: 11. The CDR3 nucleotides read TGTGCCAGCAGAAGAGACAGGGCAACTGGTGGCTACACCTTC. Its translation is CASRRDRATGGYTF.

The chain couples TRBV5-6 to TRBJ2-7; TRBD2 agrees at 7 bases. V lost 3 bases to trimming and J lost 2 bases; unmatched junction nucleotides: 11. Germline V CDR1 and CDR2: SGHDT, YYEEEE. This CDR3 is 16 amino acids long. As DNA, the CDR3 is TGTGCCAGCAGCTCGGGGCCCGGCGCGGGAGCCTACGAGCAGTACTTC. Its translation: CASSSGPGAGAYEQYF. Combining the CDR3 with reference TRBV5-6 and TRBJ2-7 gives the whole variable domain DAGVTQSPTHLIKTRGQQVTLRCSPKSGHDTVSWYQQALGQGPQFIFQYYEEEERQRGNFPDRFSGHQFPNYSSELNVNALLLGDSALYLCASSSGPGAGAYEQYFGPGTRLTVT.

This clonotype was picked up many times. The gene calls are TRBV28 and TRBJ1-2; D is ambiguous. V was cut by 3 bases and J by 7 bases, with 12 bases left in between. The CDR3 length is 13 residues. Germline loops: CDR1 MDHEN, CDR2 SYDVKM. The CDR3 DNA reads as TGTGCCAGCAGTTTGCCCCGACGGCTTGGCTACACCTTC. Its protein product is CASSLPRRLGYTF.

Ten or more counts support this clonotype. The rearrangement links TRBV5-1 to TRBJ2-7, with 10 bases fitting TRBD1. With V trimmed by 1 base and J by 2 bases, 6 bases remained unmatched. This CDR3 has 16 residues. Germline V gene sequence: CDR1 SGHRS, CDR2 YFSETQ. CDR3 DNA: TGCGCCAGCAGCTTGCAGGGACAGGGGCGGACCTACGAGCAGTACTTC. Translated, it gives CASSLQGQGRTYEQYF.

This clonotype showed up many times. The V gene is TRBV20-1, the J gene TRBJ2-2; TRBD1 matches at 10 bases. CDR3 length equals 14 residues. Per germline, CDR1 DFQATT and CDR2 SNEGSKA (reference sequence). With 5 bases clipped from V and 6 bases from J, the junction kept 6 bases outside the gene matches. The CDR3 nucleotides are TGCAGTGCTCCGGGACAGGGGAATTCCGGGGAGCTGTTTTTT. It translates to CSAPGQGNSGELFF.

This clonotype was detected many times. The V gene is TRBV3-1, the J gene TRBJ2-2, with TRBD1 matching over 8 bases. The V gene end was trimmed by 11 bases and the J gene end by 8 bases; junction bases not matched to a gene: 13. The CDR3 has 14 residues. Germline V gene sequence: CDR1 LGHDT, CDR2 YNNKEL (reference sequence). CDR3 region: CAAQGAQVSGELFF. In nucleotides, the CDR3 is TGTGCCGCTCAGGGGGCGCAGGTTTCGGGGGAGCTGTTTTTT.

This clonotype was observed a few times. The chain carries TRBV6-5 and TRBJ2-5; D is ambiguous. The CDR3 totals 13 residues. The V end lost 10 bases, the J end lost 0 bases, and 12 bases lay between the germline ends. Germline V gives CDR1 MNHEY, CDR2 SVGAGI. The DNA for the CDR3 is TGTGCCACTTACCACGCCAACCAAGAGACCCAGTACTTC. Translating gives CATYHANQETQYF.

To note about this clonotype: This may stem from a read error, because a much larger clone lies one nucleotide away. This chain links TRBV28 with TRBJ2-5; 10 bases line up with TRBD1. The tail of the sequence fits TRBJ2-1 better, so the J call may be wrong. The CDR3 contains 15 residues. The germline CDR1 and CDR2 sequences are MDHEN and SYDVKM. DNA of the CDR3: TGTGCCAGCACAATTCGGACAGGGGGGCAAGAGACCCAGTTCTTC. Its protein is CASTIRTGGQETQFF.

This clonotype has at least ten counts. This chain links TRBV6-1 with TRBJ2-4; 7 positions agree with TRBD2. Germline values: CDR1 MNHNS, CDR2 SASEGT. This CDR3 is 16 amino acids long. The ends lost 1 base at V and 0 bases at J; junction bases unmatched: 3. The CDR3 nucleotides read TGTGCCAGCAGTGAAGTGGGAGGGCTAGCCAAAAACATTCAGTACTTC. Its translation: CASSEVGGLAKNIQYF.

This clonotype has ten or more counts. The V gene is TRBV5-1, the J gene TRBJ2-2; D gene unclear. CDR3 length: 13 amino acids. Germline assignment: CDR1 SGHRS and CDR2 YFSETQ. V was clipped by 5 bases and J by 1 base, with 6 bases between them. CDR3: CASRVRNTGELFF. For the CDR3, the DNA is TGCGCCAGCAGAGTCCGGAACACCGGGGAGCTGTTTTTT.

The table lists this clonotype with many counts. The rearrangement uses TRBV29-1 and TRBJ2-7, with a tentative D call TRBD2 (6 bases). CDR1 is SQVTM and CDR2 is ANQGSEA in the germline V gene. There are 11 residues in the CDR3. The germline V and J ends were trimmed by 6 bases and 3 bases, with 9 bases remaining between them. CDR3 loop: CSVAAGYEQYF. The CDR3 DNA sequence: TGCAGCGTCGCAGCGGGCTACGAGCAGTACTTC.

This clonotype was found many times. V and J are TRBV28 and TRBJ2-4; D is uncertain. The germline gives CDR1 MDHEN, CDR2 SYDVKM. The V and J ends lost 5 bases and 8 bases respectively, with 13 bases between them. CDR3 length: 13 amino acids. CDR3 sequence (DNA): TGTGCCAGCAGTCCCCGGATATCAGACATTCAGTACTTC. Translating it yields CASSPRISDIQYF.

This clonotype has ten or more counts. The chain couples TRBV12-3 or TRBV12-4 to TRBJ1-1; D is unclear. The CDR3 has 13 residues. Trimming removed 3 bases at V and 1 base at J, with 6 bases between. The CDR3 nucleotides are TGTGCCAGCAGTTTTGCCGAGAACACTGAAGCTTTCTTT. Protein: CASSFAENTEAFF.

The chain employs TRBV30 and TRBJ1-1; 8 nucleotides line up with TRBD1. The CDR3 is made up of 13 amino acids. Germline CDR1 is GTSNPN and CDR2 is SVGIG (reference sequence). Trimming removed 1 base from V and 5 bases from J; junction bases left unmatched: 3. The CDR3 sequence is CAWSGQGRTEAFF. In DNA, the CDR3 is TGTGCCTGGAGTGGACAGGGGCGGACTGAAGCTTTCTTT.

Many counts were recorded for this clonotype. This chain joins TRBV7-2 and TRBJ2-5, with 7 bases identical to TRBD2. CDR3 length: 14 amino acids. Germline trimming cut 2 bases from V and 2 bases from J; bases unmatched to any gene: 2. Per germline, CDR1 SGHTA and CDR2 FQGNSA. CDR3 in DNA: TGTGCCAGCAGCTTAAGGACTAGGCAAGAGACCCAGTACTTC. Its protein is CASSLRTRQETQYF. Filled out from reference TRBV7-2 and TRBJ2-5, the complete variable domain reads GAGVSQSPSNKVTEKGKDVELRCDPISGHTALYWYRQSLGQGLEFLIYFQGNSAPDKSGLPSDRFSAERTGGSVSTLTIQRTQQEDSAVYLCASSLRTRQETQYFGPGTRLLVL.

Ten or more counts support this clonotype. The chain links TRBV28 to TRBJ2-7; TRBD2 agrees at 13 bases. V lost 6 bases and J lost 3; bases outside the gene matches: 11. CDR1 and CDR2 (germline): MDHEN, SYDVKM. CDR3 length equals 17 residues. The CDR3 region has the DNA TGTGCCAGCAGCACCCCCTCTAGGACTAGCGGGGGCTACGAGCAGTACTTC. Encoded protein: CASSTPSRTSGGYEQYF.

This clonotype was counted between two and nine times. V and J are TRBV6-5 and TRBJ2-7; 9 bases fit TRBD1. The CDR3 contains 17 residues. CDR1 is MNHEY, CDR2 SVGAGI, per germline. V trimming: 2 bases; J trimming: 4 bases; junction bases outside the gene matches: 12. DNA for the CDR3: TGTGCCAGCAGTTACACTCGACCGGGACAGGGAGATTACGAGCAGTACTTC. Amino acid sequence: CASSYTRPGQGDYEQYF.

The sample holds many counts of this clonotype. J is TRBJ2-5 and V is TRBV5-1, with 8 bases lining up with TRBD1. Germline CDR1 and CDR2: SGHRS and YFSETQ. The CDR3 is 13 residues long. Losses at the gene ends were 7 bases for V and 3 bases for J; bases not matched to a gene: 5. Here the CDR3 DNA reads TGCGCCAGCTCGGACAGGGTAGAAGAGACCCAGTACTTC. Translation: CASSDRVEETQYF.

In its sample, this clonotype was seen a few times. The J gene is TRBJ1-1, the V gene TRBV28, with D maybe TRBD1 (6 bases). Trimming took 7 bases from V and 2 from J, leaving 14 bases between them. Germline lookup yields CDR1 MDHEN and CDR2 SYDVKM. The CDR3 contains 14 residues. CDR3 sequence reads: CASMAEGHNTEAFF. DNA for the CDR3: TGTGCCAGCATGGCAGAGGGACATAACACTGAAGCTTTCTTT.

The chain uses TRBV2 and TRBJ1-1; D remains ambiguous. The CDR3 sequence is 13 residues long. Trimming removed 7 bases from V and 5 bases from J, with 14 bases in between. CDR1 is SNHLY and CDR2 is FYNNEI in the germline V gene. CDR3 DNA: TGTGCCAGCATATTCGACCTGCTTACTGAAGCTTTCTTT. Its protein is CASIFDLLTEAFF. Full variable domain (remainder filled in from reference TRBV2 and TRBJ1-1): EPEVTQTPSHQVTQMGQEVILRCVPISNHLYFYWYRQILGQKVEFLVSFYNNEISEKSEIFDDQFSVERPDGSNFTLKIRSTKLEDSAMYFCASIFDLLTEAFFGQGTRLTVV.